The 20 T cell receptor beta chains below come from one sample, sequenced in a study of blood T cell repertoires in COVID-19. Assay: immunoSEQ multiplex PCR; the TCRdb copy retains only in-frame clones and omits some. This sample has about 170,000 clones, with around 84% found just once. What was sequenced was peripheral blood. The origin of the receptors is a woman aged 70-85 years with COVID-19, enrolled during active disease.

The V and J genes are TRBV6-5 and TRBJ1-1; the D is unclear. CDR1 and CDR2 from the germline V gene are MNHEY and SVGAGI. CDR3 size: 12 residues. With 6 bases removed from V and 1 base from J, the gap between germline ends came to 6 bases. The CDR3 region is CASSLPNTEAFF. CDR3 nucleotide sequence: TGTGCCAGCAGCCTCCCGAACACTGAAGCTTTCTTT.

The chain employs TRBV28 and TRBJ1-3, with 7 bases fitting TRBD1. Germline assignment: CDR1 MDHEN and CDR2 SYDVKM. The CDR3 is made up of 14 amino acids. The V and J ends lost 5 bases and 4 bases, in that order; junction bases with no gene match: 5. In nucleotides, the CDR3 is TGTGCCAGCAGTCCGCAGGGGGTCGGAAACACCATATATTTT. Translating gives CASSPQGVGNTIYF.

The chain carries TRBV11-2 and TRBJ2-7; maybe TRBD1 (7 bases). Trimming removed 1 base from V and 2 bases from J, with 9 bases in between. Germline V gene data show CDR1 as SGHAT and CDR2 as FQNNGV. This CDR3 is built from 14 residues. CDR3: CASSLARGAYEQYV. The CDR3 DNA reads as TGTGCCAGCAGCTTAGCCAGGGGGGCCTACGAGCAGTACGTC.

The V call is TRBV5-5, the J call TRBJ1-1; a weak D match, TRBD1 (5 bases). The CDR3 extends over 14 amino acids. From germline, CDR1 is SGHKS and CDR2 YYEKEE (reference sequence). V was trimmed by 2 bases and J by 0 bases, leaving 8 bases between them. The CDR3 sequence is CASSLQAMNTEAFF. CDR3 bases: TGTGCCAGCAGCTTACAGGCCATGAACACTGAAGCTTTCTTT.

This CDR3 is CASSYREGYGYTF. In nucleotides, the CDR3 is TGCGCCAGCAGTTACAGGGAGGGTTATGGCTACACCTTC. The chain carries TRBV5-1 and TRBJ1-2, with D perhaps TRBD1 (6 bases). This CDR3 contains 13 residues. Germline-derived CDR1 and CDR2 are SGHRS and YFSETQ. Trimming removed 5 bases from V and 5 bases from J, with 13 bases in between.

V usage is TRBV5-4 and J usage is TRBJ2-5, with TRBD2 identical over 14 bases. The CDR3 consists of 15 residues. V shed 4 bases and J 2 bases; nucleotides not matched to a gene: 1. The germline V gene encodes CDR1 SGHNT and CDR2 YYREEE (reference sequence). The CDR3 loop reads CASSRLAGGQETQYF. The DNA for the CDR3 is TGTGCCAGCAGCAGACTAGCGGGGGGGCAAGAGACCCAGTACTTC. Complete variable domain (other parts from reference TRBV5-4 and TRBJ2-5): ETGVTQSPTHLIKTRGQQVTLRCSSQSGHNTVSWYQQALGQGPQFIFQYYREEENGRGNFPPRFSGLQFPNYSSELNVNALELDDSALYLCASSRLAGGQETQYFGPGTRLLVL.

Points on this clone: The same CDR3 can be traced to other DNA sequences in this sample. The rearrangement joins TRBV9 to TRBJ2-2; TRBD1 is a possible D gene (6 bases). V lost 2 bases and J lost 5, with 13 bases in between. CDR1 SGDLS and CDR2 YYNGEE come from the germline V gene. This CDR3 region has 15 residues. The DNA for the CDR3 is TGTGCCAGCAGCGTTCCAGGGGCTCGGACCGGGGAGCTGTTTTTT. This gives the protein CASSVPGARTGELFF.

The CDR3 bases are TGTGCCAGCAGCAAAGCAGGTCCTGGAGTTGGCGAGCAGTACGTC. Its protein product is CASSKAGPGVGEQYV. This chain connects TRBV21-1 to TRBJ2-7; TRBD2 reflects the table's D call only, with no check against the DNA. TRBV21-1 counts as a pseudogene. The CDR3 is 15 residues long.

CDR3 sequence (DNA): TGTGCCAGCAGCTTAGTCAGGAATTTTATGGGACTAGCGGGATCGGAGCAGTTCTTC. This sequence encodes CASSLVRNFMGLAGSEQFF. The chain recombines TRBV7-9 with TRBJ2-1; 13 positions match TRBD2. The J segment lost 10 bases and the V segment lost 1 base, leaving 16 bases of the junction unmatched. CDR3 length: 19 residues. Germline V gives CDR1 SEHNR, CDR2 FQNEAQ (reference sequence).

This clone has more than one count but fewer than ten. Other DNA sequences in this specimen translate into the identical CDR3. This chain uses TRBV3-1 (or the pseudogene TRBV3-2) with TRBJ1-2, with D perhaps matching TRBD1 (5 bases). V was clipped by 4 bases and J by 0 bases, with 12 bases between them. The CDR3 is 15 amino acids. Looked up from germline, CDR1 is LGHDT and CDR2 is YNNKEL (reference sequence). CDR3 sequence (DNA): TGTGCCAGCAGCCCCCCAGGGAGGGCTAACTATGGCTACACCTTC. Translated: CASSPPGRANYGYTF.

The chain recombines TRBV3-1 (or the pseudogene TRBV3-2) with TRBJ1-1, with D possibly being TRBD1 (6 bases). V shed 3 bases and J shed 5 bases, with 10 bases lying between them. The CDR3 extends over 13 amino acids. Germline values: CDR1 LGHDT, CDR2 YNNKEL (reference sequence). In DNA, the CDR3 is TGTGCCAGCAGCCATGAACAGGGAACTGAAGCTTTCTTT. This sequence encodes CASSHEQGTEAFF.

CDR3 bases: TGTGCCAGCAGCCATGGGGCAGGATCCGGGGAGCTGTTTTTT. As protein: CASSHGAGSGELFF. The rearrangement uses TRBV3-1 (or the pseudogene TRBV3-2) and TRBJ2-2; D is possibly TRBD1 (5 bases). Germline V lookup: CDR1 LGHDT, CDR2 YNNKEL (reference sequence). Trimming shortened V by 3 bases and J by 6 bases, and 11 bases separated the two germline ends. The CDR3 has 14 amino acids.

This chain's CDR3 is CASVRPGQGANEQFF. CDR3 sequence (DNA): TGTGCCAGCGTTAGACCGGGACAGGGGGCAAATGAGCAGTTCTTC. This chain connects TRBV6-5 to TRBJ2-1, with 12 bases fitting TRBD1. Germline V gene data show CDR1 as MNHEY and CDR2 as SVGAGI. J gave up 7 bases and V 8 bases, and 9 bases lay outside the gene matches. The CDR3 covers 15 residues.

This sequence joins TRBV6-5 and TRBJ1-5; possible D gene TRBD1, 5 bases. The CDR3 loop spans 15 amino acids. CDR1 and CDR2 (germline): MNHEY, SVGAGI. V lost 0 bases and J lost 9, with 15 bases in between. The CDR3 loop is CASSYSTGGRWPQHF. The CDR3 nucleotides read TGTGCCAGCAGTTACTCGACGGGGGGAAGATGGCCCCAGCATTTT.

This chain connects TRBV5-6 to TRBJ2-1; TRBD1 aligns across 10 bases. The V gene's germline CDR1 is SGHDT and CDR2 YYEEEE. The CDR3 spans 15 residues. The trim removed 4 bases at V and 7 bases at J, leaving 8 bases unmatched. CDR3 sequence (DNA): TGTGCCAGCAGCGTAGGATTGGGACAGGGGAATGAGCAGTTCTTC. It translates to CASSVGLGQGNEQFF.

The CDR3 region has the DNA TGTGCCACCGCAGTTGCGGTTGGCACTGAAGCTTTCTTT. As protein: CATAVAVGTEAFF. The chain carries TRBV19 and TRBJ1-1; D ambiguous. Germline assignment: CDR1 LNHDA and CDR2 SQIVND (reference sequence). Trimming stripped 10 bases from V and 4 bases from J, with 16 bases between. The CDR3 is 13 residues long.

V gene TRBV12-5 combines with J gene TRBJ2-1; D perhaps matches TRBD2 (5 bases). From germline, CDR1 is LGHNT and CDR2 FRNRAP. The CDR3 covers 16 residues. V lost 1 base and J 8 bases, leaving 18 bases between the germline ends. The CDR3 protein is CASGLGASRNGDEQFF. The CDR3 DNA is TGTGCTAGTGGTTTGGGAGCGAGTCGTAACGGGGATGAGCAGTTCTTC.

This chain joins TRBV7-2 and TRBJ1-6, with 9 bases aligning to TRBD1. Germline CDR1 is SGHTA and CDR2 is FQGNSA. The trim removed 5 bases at V and 0 bases at J, leaving 5 bases unmatched. This CDR3 is 17 amino acids long. The CDR3 DNA reads as TGTGCCAGCAGCAAGGGACAGGGCAGCTCCTATAATTCACCCCTCCACTTT. Translated: CASSKGQGSSYNSPLHF.

This sequence joins TRBV6-5 and TRBJ2-7, with 10 bases lining up with TRBD2. Germline V gives CDR1 MNHEY, CDR2 SVGAGI. Losses at the gene ends were 7 bases for V and 3 bases for J; bases not matched to a gene: 6. The CDR3 runs 14 residues. CDR3 residues: CASTPGLADYEQYV. The CDR3, as DNA: TGTGCCAGCACCCCAGGACTAGCGGACTACGAGCAGTACGTC.

The chain links TRBV6-5 to TRBJ1-4; no reliable D call. Per the germline V gene, CDR1 is MNHEY and CDR2 is SVGAGI. The CDR3 consists of 15 residues. The germline V and J ends were trimmed by 6 bases and 1 base, with 12 bases remaining between them. In nucleotides, the CDR3 is TGTGCCAGCAGGGGCAACCTTGGAACTAATGAAAAACTGTTTTTT. It encodes CASRGNLGTNEKLFF.